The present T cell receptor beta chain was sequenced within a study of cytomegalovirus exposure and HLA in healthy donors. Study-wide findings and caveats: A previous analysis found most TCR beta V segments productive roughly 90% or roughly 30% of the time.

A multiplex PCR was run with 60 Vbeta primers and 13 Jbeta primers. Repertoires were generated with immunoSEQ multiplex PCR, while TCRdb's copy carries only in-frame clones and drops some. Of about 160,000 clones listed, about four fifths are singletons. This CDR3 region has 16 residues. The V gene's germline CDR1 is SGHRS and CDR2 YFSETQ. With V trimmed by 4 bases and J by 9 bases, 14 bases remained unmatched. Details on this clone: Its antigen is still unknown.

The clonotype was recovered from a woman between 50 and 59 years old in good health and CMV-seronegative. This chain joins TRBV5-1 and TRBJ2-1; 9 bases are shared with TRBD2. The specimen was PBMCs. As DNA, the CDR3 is TGCGCCAGCAGCCCTACCACGGGACTAGCTTTAGGTGAGCAGTTCTTC. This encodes CASSPTTGLALGEQFF.